The entry below describes one TCR beta chain. These data are taken from a study of blood T cell repertoires in COVID-19. Background on the study: Samples of COVID-19 (acute and convalescent) were obtained from the United States, Italy and Spain. PBMCs, B-cell-depleted T cells, or T cells provided the cDNA or gDNA that made up the material.

V shed 3 bases and J 2 bases; nucleotides not matched to a gene: 7. The germline V gene has CDR1 MDHEN and CDR2 SYDVKM. The CDR3 length is 15 residues. Patients at the Seattle site were enrolled during active infection and followed longitudinally. Original processing methods: Reference gene primer amplification gave estimated nucleated cell counts. Assay: immunoSEQ multiplex PCR; the TCRdb copy retains only in-frame clones and omits some. From that table come the V and J calls and clone size; the DNA was used to work out D and trimming. This sample yields about 180,000 clones, of which around nine tenths are seen a single time; around 13% belongs to the top ten.

The chain links TRBV28 to TRBJ2-7, with 7 bases lining up with TRBD1. The TCR was taken from a woman aged 70 to 79 with COVID-19, enrolled during active disease. Sequencing was carried out using peripheral blood. This chain's CDR3 is CASSLLQGIPYEQYF. Written as DNA, the CDR3 is TGTGCCAGCAGTTTGTTACAGGGGATCCCCTACGAGCAGTACTTC. Full variable domain (rest looked up from reference TRBV28 and TRBJ2-7): DVKVTQSSRYLVKRTGEKVFLECVQDMDHENMFWYRQDPGLGLRLIYFSYDVKMKEKGDIPEGYSVSREKKERFSLILESASTNQTSMYLCASSLLQGIPYEQYFGPGTRLTVT.